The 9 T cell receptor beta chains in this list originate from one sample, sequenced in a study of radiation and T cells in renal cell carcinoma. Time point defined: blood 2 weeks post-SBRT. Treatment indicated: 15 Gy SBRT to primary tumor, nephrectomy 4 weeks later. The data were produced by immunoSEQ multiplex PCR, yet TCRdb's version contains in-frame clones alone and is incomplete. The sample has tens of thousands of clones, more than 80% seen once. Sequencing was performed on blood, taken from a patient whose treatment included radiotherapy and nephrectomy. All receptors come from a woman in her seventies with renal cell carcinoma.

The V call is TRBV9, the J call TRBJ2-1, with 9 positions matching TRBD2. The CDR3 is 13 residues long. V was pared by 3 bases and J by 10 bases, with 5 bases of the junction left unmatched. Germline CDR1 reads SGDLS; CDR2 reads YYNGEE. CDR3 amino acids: CASSAGLAREQFF. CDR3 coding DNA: TGTGCCAGCAGCGCCGGACTAGCGCGGGAGCAGTTCTTC.

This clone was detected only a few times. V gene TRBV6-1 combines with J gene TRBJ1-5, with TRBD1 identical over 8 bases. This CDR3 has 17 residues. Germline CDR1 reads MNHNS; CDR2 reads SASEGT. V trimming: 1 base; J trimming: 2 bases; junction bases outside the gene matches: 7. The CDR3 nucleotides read TGTGCCAGCAGTGAAGGGACAGGGATTAGCGGCAATCAGCCCCAGCATTTT. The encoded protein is CASSEGTGISGNQPQHF.

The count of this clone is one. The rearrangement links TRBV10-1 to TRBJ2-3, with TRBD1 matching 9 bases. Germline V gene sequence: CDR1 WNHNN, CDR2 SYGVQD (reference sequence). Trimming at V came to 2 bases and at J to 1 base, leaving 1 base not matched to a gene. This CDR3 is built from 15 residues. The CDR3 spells CASSERTGGTDTQYF. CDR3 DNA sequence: TGCGCCAGCAGTGAGAGGACAGGGGGCACAGATACGCAGTATTTT.

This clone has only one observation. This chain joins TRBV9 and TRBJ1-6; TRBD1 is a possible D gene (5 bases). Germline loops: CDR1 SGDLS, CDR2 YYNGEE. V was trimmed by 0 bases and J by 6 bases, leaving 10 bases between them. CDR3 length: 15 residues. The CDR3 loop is CASSVGGVGNSPLHF. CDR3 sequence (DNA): TGTGCCAGCAGCGTAGGAGGGGTTGGTAATTCACCCCTCCACTTT.

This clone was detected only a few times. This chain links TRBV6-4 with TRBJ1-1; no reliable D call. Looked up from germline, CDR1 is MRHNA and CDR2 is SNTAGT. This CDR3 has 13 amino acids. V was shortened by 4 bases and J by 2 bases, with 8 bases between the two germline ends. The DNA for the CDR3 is TGTGCCAGCAGTGCTGGGGTTAACACTGAAGCTTTCTTT. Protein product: CASSAGVNTEAFF.

CDR3 sequence: CASSIQGGDYGYTF. CDR3 sequence (DNA): TGTGCCAGTAGTATACAAGGGGGCGACTATGGCTACACCTTC. V is TRBV19 and J is TRBJ1-2, with TRBD1 matching 7 bases. Germline V gene lookup returns CDR1 LNHDA and CDR2 SQIVND (reference sequence). V gave up 2 bases and J gave up 3 bases; unmatched junction bases: 3. CDR3 length: 14 residues.

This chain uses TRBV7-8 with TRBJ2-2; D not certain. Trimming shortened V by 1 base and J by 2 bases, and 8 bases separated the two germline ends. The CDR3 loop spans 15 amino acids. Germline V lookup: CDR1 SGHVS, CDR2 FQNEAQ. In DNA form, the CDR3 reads TGTGCCAGCAGCTTAGATCTGGGTAACACCGGGGAGCTGTTTTTT. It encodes CASSLDLGNTGELFF.

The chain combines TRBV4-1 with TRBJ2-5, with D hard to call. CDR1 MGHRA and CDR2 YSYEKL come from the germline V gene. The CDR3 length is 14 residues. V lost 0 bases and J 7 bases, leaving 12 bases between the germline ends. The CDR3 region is CASSQDGAYGTQYF. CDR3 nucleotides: TGCGCCAGCAGCCAAGATGGTGCGTATGGGACCCAGTACTTC.

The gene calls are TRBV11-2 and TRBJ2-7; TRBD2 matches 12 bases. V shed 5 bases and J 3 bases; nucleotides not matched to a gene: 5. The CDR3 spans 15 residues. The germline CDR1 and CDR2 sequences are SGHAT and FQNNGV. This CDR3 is CASSPRLAGVYEQYF. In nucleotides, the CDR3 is TGTGCCAGCAGCCCTCGACTAGCGGGGGTCTACGAGCAGTACTTC.